This T cell receptor (beta chain) is from a study of beta chain features in type 1 diabetes. There are 12 residues in the CDR3. V was pared by 8 bases and J by 16 bases, with 21 bases between. Germline V gene sequence: CDR1 MDHEN, CDR2 SYDVKM. All of the isolated RNA was reverse transcribed, so expressed TCRB transcripts were sequenced. Assay used: immunoSEQ multiplex PCR; TCRdb lists only in-frame clones, some missing. This sample yields 110,000 to 150,000 clones, of which 6.9% are seen a single time; around 1.5% belongs to the top ten. The receptor comes from a woman aged 30 to 39 in good health. Sequencing input: central memory CD4+ T cells from blood. The chain employs TRBV28 and TRBJ2-1, with TRBD1 as a possible D gene (6 bases). The CDR3 DNA is TGTGCCAGCTCGAGTGGGGGCAAAATAGGATTCTTC. It is translated as CASSSGGKIGFF. Full variable domain (rest looked up from reference TRBV28 and TRBJ2-1): DVKVTQSSRYLVKRTGEKVFLECVQDMDHENMFWYRQDPGLGLRLIYFSYDVKMKEKGDIPEGYSVSREKKERFSLILESASTNQTSMYLCASSSGGKIGFFGPGTRLTVL.